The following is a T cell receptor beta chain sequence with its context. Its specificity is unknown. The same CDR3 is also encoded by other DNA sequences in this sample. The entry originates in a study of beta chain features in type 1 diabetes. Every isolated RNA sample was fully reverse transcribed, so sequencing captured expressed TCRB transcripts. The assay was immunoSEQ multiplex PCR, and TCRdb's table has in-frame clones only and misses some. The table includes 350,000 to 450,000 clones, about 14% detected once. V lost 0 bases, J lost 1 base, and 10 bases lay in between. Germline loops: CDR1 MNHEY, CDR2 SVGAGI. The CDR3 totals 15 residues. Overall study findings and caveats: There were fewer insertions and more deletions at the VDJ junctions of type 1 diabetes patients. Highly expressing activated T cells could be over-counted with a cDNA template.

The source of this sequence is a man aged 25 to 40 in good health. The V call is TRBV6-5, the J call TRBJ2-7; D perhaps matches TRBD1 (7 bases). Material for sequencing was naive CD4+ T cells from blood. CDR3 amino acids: CASSYSAGGSYEQYV. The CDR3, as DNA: TGTGCCAGCAGTTACTCTGCAGGGGGGTCCTACGAGCAGTACGTC.